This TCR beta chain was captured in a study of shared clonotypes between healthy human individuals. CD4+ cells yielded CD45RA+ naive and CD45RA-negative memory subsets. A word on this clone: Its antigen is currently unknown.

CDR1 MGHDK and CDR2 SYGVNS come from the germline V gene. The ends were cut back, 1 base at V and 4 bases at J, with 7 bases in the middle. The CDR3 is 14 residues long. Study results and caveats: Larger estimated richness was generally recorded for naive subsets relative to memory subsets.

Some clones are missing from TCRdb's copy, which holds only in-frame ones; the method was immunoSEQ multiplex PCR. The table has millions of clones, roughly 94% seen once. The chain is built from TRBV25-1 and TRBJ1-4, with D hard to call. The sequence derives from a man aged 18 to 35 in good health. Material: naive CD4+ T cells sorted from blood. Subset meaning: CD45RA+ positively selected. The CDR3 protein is CASSEFGVNEKLFF. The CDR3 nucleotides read TGTGCCAGCAGTGAATTCGGGGTTAATGAAAAACTGTTTTTT. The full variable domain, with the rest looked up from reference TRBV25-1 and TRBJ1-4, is EADIYQTPRYLVIGTGKKITLECSQTMGHDKMYWYQQDPGMELHLIHYSYGVNSTEKGDLSSESTVSRIRTEHFPLTLESARPSHTSQYLCASSEFGVNEKLFFGSGTQLSVL.